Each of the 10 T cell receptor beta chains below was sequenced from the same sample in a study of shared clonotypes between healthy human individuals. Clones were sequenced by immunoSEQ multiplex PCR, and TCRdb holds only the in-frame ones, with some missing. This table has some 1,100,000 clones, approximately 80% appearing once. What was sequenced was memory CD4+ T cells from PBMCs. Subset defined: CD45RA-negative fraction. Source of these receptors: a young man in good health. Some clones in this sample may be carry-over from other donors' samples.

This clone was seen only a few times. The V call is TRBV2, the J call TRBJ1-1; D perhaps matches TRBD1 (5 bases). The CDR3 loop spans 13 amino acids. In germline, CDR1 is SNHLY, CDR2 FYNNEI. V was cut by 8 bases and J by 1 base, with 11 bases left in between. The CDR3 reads CASVGGTNTEAFF. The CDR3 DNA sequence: TGTGCCAGCGTGGGGGGGACGAACACTGAAGCTTTCTTT.

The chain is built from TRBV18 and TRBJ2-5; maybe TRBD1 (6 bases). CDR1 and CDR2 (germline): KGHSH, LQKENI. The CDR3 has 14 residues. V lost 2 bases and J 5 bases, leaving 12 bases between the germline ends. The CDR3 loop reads CASSPWNREETQYF. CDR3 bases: TGTGCCAGCTCACCATGGAACAGGGAGGAGACCCAGTACTTC. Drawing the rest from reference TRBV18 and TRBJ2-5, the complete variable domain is NAGVMQNPRHLVRRRGQEARLRCSPMKGHSHVYWYRQLPEEGLKFMVYLQKENIIDESGMPKERFSAEFPKEGPSILRIQQVVRGDSAAYFCASSPWNREETQYFGPGTRLLVL.

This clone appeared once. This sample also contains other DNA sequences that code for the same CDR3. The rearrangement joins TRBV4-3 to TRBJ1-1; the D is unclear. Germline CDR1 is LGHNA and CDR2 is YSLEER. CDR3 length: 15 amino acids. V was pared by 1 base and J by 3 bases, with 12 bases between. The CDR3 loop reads CASSQGVGRDTEAFF. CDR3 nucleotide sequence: TGCGCCAGCAGCCAAGGGGTAGGGCGAGACACTGAAGCTTTCTTT.

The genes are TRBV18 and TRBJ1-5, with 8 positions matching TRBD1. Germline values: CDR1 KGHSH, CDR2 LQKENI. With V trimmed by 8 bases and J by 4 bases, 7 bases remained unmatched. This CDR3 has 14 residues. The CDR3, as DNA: TGTGCCAGCAACAGGGGGGGAAGGAATCAGCCCCAGCATTTT. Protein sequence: CASNRGGRNQPQHF.

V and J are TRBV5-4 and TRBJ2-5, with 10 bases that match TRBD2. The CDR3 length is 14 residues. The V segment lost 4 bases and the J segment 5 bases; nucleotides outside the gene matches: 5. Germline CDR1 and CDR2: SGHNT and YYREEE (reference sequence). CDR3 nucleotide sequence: TGTGCCAGCAGCCTGGGGACTAGCGCTGAGACCCAGTACTTC. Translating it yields CASSLGTSAETQYF.

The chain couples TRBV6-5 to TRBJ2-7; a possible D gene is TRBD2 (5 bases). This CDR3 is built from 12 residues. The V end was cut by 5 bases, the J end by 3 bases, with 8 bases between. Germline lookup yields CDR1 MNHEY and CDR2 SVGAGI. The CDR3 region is CASSNRGYEQYF. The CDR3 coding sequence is TGTGCCAGCAGTAACCGGGGCTACGAGCAGTACTTC.

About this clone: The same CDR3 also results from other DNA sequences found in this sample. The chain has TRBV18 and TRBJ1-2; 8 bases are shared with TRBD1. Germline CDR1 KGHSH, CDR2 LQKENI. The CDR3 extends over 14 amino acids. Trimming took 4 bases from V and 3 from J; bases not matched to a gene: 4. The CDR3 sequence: CASSLTGVDYGYTF. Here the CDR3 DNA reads TGTGCCAGCTCACTGACAGGGGTTGACTATGGCTACACCTTC.

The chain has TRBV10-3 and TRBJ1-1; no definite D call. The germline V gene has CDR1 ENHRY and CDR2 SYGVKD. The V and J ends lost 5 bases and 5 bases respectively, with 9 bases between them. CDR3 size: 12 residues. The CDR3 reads CAISLDRTEAFF. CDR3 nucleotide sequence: TGTGCCATCAGTCTGGACCGGACTGAAGCTTTCTTT.

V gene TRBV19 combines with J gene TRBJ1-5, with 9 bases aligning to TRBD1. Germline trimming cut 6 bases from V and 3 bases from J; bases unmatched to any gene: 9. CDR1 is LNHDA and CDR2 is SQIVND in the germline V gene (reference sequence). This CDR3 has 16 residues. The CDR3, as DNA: TGTGCCAGTAGGCCTCCGGGACAGGGAAACAATCAGCCCCAGCATTTT. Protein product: CASRPPGQGNNQPQHF.

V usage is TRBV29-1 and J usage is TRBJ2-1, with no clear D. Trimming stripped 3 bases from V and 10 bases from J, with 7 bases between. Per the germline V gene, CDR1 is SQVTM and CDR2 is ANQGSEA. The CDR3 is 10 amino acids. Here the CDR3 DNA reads TGCAGCGTTGAGTCAGGCGAGCAGTTCTTC. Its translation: CSVESGEQFF.